This T cell receptor beta chain was captured in a study of CD8+ T cells in alopecia areata. In the study overall: Tofacitinib was taken orally by treated patients, and the dose was 5 to 10 mg twice daily. Study observations and caveats: Many expanded lesional clones persisted in scalp and blood during tofacitinib treatment. Clonality in the scalp and expanded CD8+ clones ranked among the top 100 were significantly decreased by tofacitinib.

In each case, RNA was isolated and then reverse transcribed into cDNA as the sequencing template. The protocol was immunoSEQ multiplex PCR, while the TCRdb copy is restricted to in-frame clones and leaves out a portion. The sample has 180,000 or so clones, around 51% seen once. This clone has just a few counts. What it binds is not known. At one end the junction does not follow the germline gene, possibly because of a read error. Treatment in this sample: oral pan-JAK inhibitor, 5-10 mg twice daily. From PBMCs, CD4+ and CD8+ T cells were sorted. CDR1 MNHNY and CDR2 SVGAGI come from the germline V gene (reference sequence). The CDR3 runs 16 residues.

The TCR comes from a human donor with alopecia areata. This specimen consisted of CD8+ T cells sorted from blood, obtained at week 52, from a patient treated with tofacitinib. The chain joins TRBV6-6 to TRBJ2-7, with 7 bases that match TRBD1. CDR3 DNA: TGTGCCAGCAGTCACTCCCCCGGGGACCAGGGGGACGAGCAGTACTTC. It is translated as CASSHSPGDQGDEQYF.